This T cell receptor beta chain was sequenced for a study of blood T cell repertoires in COVID-19. Study context: Material from acute and convalescent COVID-19 was sourced from the United States, Italy and Spain. T cells, B-cell-depleted T cells, or PBMCs provided the cDNA or gDNA that served as material.

V lost 4 bases to trimming and J lost 0 bases; unmatched junction nucleotides: 4. The germline gives CDR1 SGHDT, CDR2 YYEEEE. CDR3 size: 15 residues. Study processing details: Estimates of nucleated cell counts were drawn from the amplification of reference gene primers. Generated by immunoSEQ multiplex PCR, the TCRdb table keeps only in-frame clones and is missing some. V and J calls and clone size come straight from that table; D and trimming were deduced from the DNA. The sample lists just over 80,000 clones, around 81% occurring once. The chain links TRBV5-6 to TRBJ2-1; 7 nucleotides line up with TRBD1. The sequencing sample was made of peripheral blood. The sequence derives from a man aged 80 or over with acute or convalescent COVID-19. The CDR3 nucleotides read TGTGCCAGCAGCCCGTACAGGGGCTCCTACAATGAGCAGTTCTTC. As protein: CASSPYRGSYNEQFF.